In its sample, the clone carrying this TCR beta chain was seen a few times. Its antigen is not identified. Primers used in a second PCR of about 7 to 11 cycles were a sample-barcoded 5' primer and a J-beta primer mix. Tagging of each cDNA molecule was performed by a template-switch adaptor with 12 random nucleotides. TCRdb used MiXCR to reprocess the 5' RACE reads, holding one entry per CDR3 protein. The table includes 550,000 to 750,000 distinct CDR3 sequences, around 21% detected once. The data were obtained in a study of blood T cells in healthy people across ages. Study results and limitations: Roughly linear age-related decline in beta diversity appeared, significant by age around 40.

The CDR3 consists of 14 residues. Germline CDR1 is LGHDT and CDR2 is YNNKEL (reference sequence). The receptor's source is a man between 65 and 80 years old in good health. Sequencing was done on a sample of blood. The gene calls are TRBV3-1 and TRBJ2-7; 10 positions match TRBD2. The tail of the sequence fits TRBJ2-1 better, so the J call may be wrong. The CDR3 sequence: CASRPSGSGNEQFF. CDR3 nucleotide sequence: TGTGCCAGCAGACCTAGCGGGAGCGGAAATGAGCAGTTCTTC.